This T cell receptor beta chain stems from a study of blood T cell repertoires in COVID-19. Measured with immunoSEQ multiplex PCR; TCRdb has only the in-frame clones, and not every one. Of approximately 70,000 clones in the sample, roughly 80% were seen once. The V end was cut by 1 base, the J end by 0 bases, with 6 bases between. This CDR3 region has 15 residues. Looked up from germline, CDR1 is KGHSH and CDR2 is LQKENI. This clone was seen repeatedly, ten times or more. Specimen: peripheral blood. The chain joins TRBV18 to TRBJ2-2, with D unresolved. The clonotype originates from a man in his sixties with COVID-19, enrolled during active disease. CDR3 sequence (DNA): TGTGCCAGCTCACCACTTCAGGCGAACACCGGGGAGCTGTTTTTT. It codes for CASSPLQANTGELFF.